Below are 21 T cell receptor beta chains sequenced from a single sample in a study of T cell responses to AZD1222 COVID-19 vaccine. Assay: immunoSEQ multiplex PCR; the TCRdb copy retains only in-frame clones and omits some. The table records 100,000 to 150,000 clones, roughly 89% of them present only once. The starting material was peripheral blood, obtained on day 0 of AZD1222 vaccination. Source of these receptors: an adult in good health.

This chain joins TRBV9 and TRBJ1-1; D unclear. The V and J ends lost 0 bases and 0 bases respectively, with 3 bases between them. CDR1 and CDR2 (germline): SGDLS, YYNGEE. This CDR3 comprises 13 residues. This CDR3 is CASSVDLNTEAFF. The DNA for the CDR3 is TGTGCCAGCAGCGTAGACCTGAACACTGAAGCTTTCTTT.

V is TRBV29-1 and J is TRBJ1-2; D gene ambiguous. Germline lookup yields CDR1 SQVTM and CDR2 ANQGSEA. The CDR3 loop spans 17 amino acids. V was clipped by 0 bases and J by 2 bases, with 19 bases between them. The CDR3 reads CSVEDSRSLGSNYGYTF. CDR3 nucleotides: TGCAGCGTTGAAGATTCCCGCAGCCTGGGGTCCAACTATGGCTACACCTTC. The full variable domain, completed using reference TRBV29-1 and TRBJ1-2, is SAVISQKPSRDICQRGTSLTIQCQVDSQVTMMFWYRQQPGQSLTLIATANQGSEATYESGFVIDKFPISRPNLTFSTLTVSNMSPEDSSIYLCSVEDSRSLGSNYGYTFGSGTRLTVV.

CDR3 sequence reads: CAWNDDGTGGIKTEAFF. DNA for the CDR3: TGTGCCTGGAATGATGACGGGACAGGGGGAATAAAGACTGAAGCTTTCTTT. The chain carries TRBV30 and TRBJ1-1; 11 bases are shared with TRBD1. Losses at the gene ends were 4 bases for V and 5 bases for J; bases not matched to a gene: 15. CDR1 GTSNPN and CDR2 SVGIG come from the germline V gene (reference sequence). The CDR3 has 17 residues.

This clone was seen more than once but under ten times. The V call is TRBV5-6, the J call TRBJ1-3; maybe TRBD1 (6 bases). The germline gives CDR1 SGHDT, CDR2 YYEEEE. V was pared by 5 bases and J by 0 bases, with 9 bases between. CDR3 size: 14 residues. The CDR3 coding sequence is TGTGCCAGCAGGAGACAGGCCTCTGGAAACACCATATATTTT. It is translated as CASRRQASGNTIYF. Full variable domain (outside the CDR3, taken from reference TRBV5-6 and TRBJ1-3): DAGVTQSPTHLIKTRGQQVTLRCSPKSGHDTVSWYQQALGQGPQFIFQYYEEEERQRGNFPDRFSGHQFPNYSSELNVNALLLGDSALYLCASRRQASGNTIYFGEGSWLTVV.

The V gene is TRBV9, the J gene TRBJ2-7, with D maybe TRBD2 (6 bases). Trimming shortened V by 0 bases and J by 7 bases, and 11 bases separated the two germline ends. Germline V gene sequence: CDR1 SGDLS, CDR2 YYNGEE. The CDR3 sequence is 13 residues long. The CDR3 here is CASSVEMEGEQYF. In DNA form, the CDR3 reads TGTGCCAGCAGCGTAGAGATGGAGGGGGAGCAGTACTTC.

About this clone: Its ends do not fully match the called genes, so a read error is possible. This chain links TRBV5-1 with TRBJ1-5; D perhaps matches TRBD1 (6 bases). Germline CDR1 SGHRS, CDR2 YFSETQ. The CDR3 is 15 amino acids. The CDR3, as DNA: TGCGCCAGCAGCGTATCCGGGGGCCGGGATCACCCCCAGCATTTT. Protein: CASSVSGGRDHPQHF.

J is TRBJ2-3 and V is TRBV15, with D uncertain. CDR1 and CDR2 from the germline V gene are LNHNV and YYDKDF (reference sequence). The CDR3 runs to 12 residues. Trimming took off 0 bases at V and 5 bases at J, with 3 bases between the two ends. Here the CDR3 DNA reads TGTGCCACCAGCAGAGAGGGAGATACGCAGTATTTT. Translated: CATSREGDTQYF.

CDR3 coding DNA: TGTGCCAGCAGTTTACAGGACACTGAAGCTTTCTTT. Translated, it gives CASSLQDTEAFF. The rearrangement joins TRBV2 to TRBJ1-1; D might be TRBD1 (5 bases). CDR1 SNHLY and CDR2 FYNNEI come from the germline V gene. The CDR3 spans 12 residues. Trimming took 5 bases from V and 3 from J, leaving 7 bases between them.

The chain is built from TRBV18 and TRBJ1-4; no clear D. Germline CDR1 is KGHSH and CDR2 is LQKENI. The CDR3 runs 12 residues. The ends were cut back, 3 bases at V and 8 bases at J, with 7 bases in the middle. CDR3 protein: CASSPEQEKLFF. The CDR3 DNA sequence: TGTGCCAGCTCACCCGAACAGGAAAAACTGTTTTTT.

The genes are TRBV14 and TRBJ1-1; D unresolved. This CDR3 is built from 14 residues. Germline V gene data show CDR1 as SGHDN and CDR2 as FVKESK. V was trimmed by 4 bases and J by 0 bases, leaving 9 bases between them. The CDR3 spells CASSRTVMNTEAFF. CDR3 sequence (DNA): TGTGCCAGCAGCCGGACGGTCATGAACACTGAAGCTTTCTTT. Using reference TRBV14 and TRBJ1-1 for the parts outside the CDR3, the full variable domain is EAGVTQFPSHSVIEKGQTVTLRCDPISGHDNLYWYRRVMGKEIKFLLHFVKESKQDESGMPNNRFLAERTGGTYSTLKVQPAELEDSGVYFCASSRTVMNTEAFFGQGTRLTVV.

V usage is TRBV7-2 and J usage is TRBJ1-4, with D unresolved. The CDR3 length is 15 residues. Germline V lookup: CDR1 SGHTA, CDR2 FQGNSA. Trimming cost V 2 bases and J 6 bases, with 13 bases left between them. CDR3 nucleotides: TGTGCCAGCAGCTTATTTACAGTAGGAGATGAAAAACTGTTTTTT. Translated, it gives CASSLFTVGDEKLFF. Based on the CDR3 plus reference TRBV7-2 and TRBJ1-4, the full variable domain is GAGVSQSPSNKVTEKGKDVELRCDPISGHTALYWYRQSLGQGLEFLIYFQGNSAPDKSGLPSDRFSAERTGGSVSTLTIQRTQQEDSAVYLCASSLFTVGDEKLFFGSGTQLSVL.

The rearrangement uses TRBV30 and TRBJ1-5, with D unclear. V dropped 2 bases and J dropped 4 bases, with 12 bases sitting between them. The germline V gene has CDR1 GTSNPN and CDR2 SVGIG (reference sequence). The CDR3 length is 14 residues. Written as DNA, the CDR3 is TGTGCCTGGAGTCGGACGGTTGTAAATCAGCCCCAGCATTTT. Translation gives CAWSRTVVNQPQHF.

The chain joins TRBV6-5 to TRBJ1-1, with a weak D call TRBD1 (5 bases). Germline CDR1 reads MNHEY; CDR2 reads SVGAGI. The CDR3 is 13 residues long. V was clipped by 2 bases and J by 3 bases, with 7 bases between them. The DNA of the CDR3 is TGTGCCAGCAGTTACAAGACAGACACTGAAGCTTTCTTT. Amino acid sequence: CASSYKTDTEAFF.

This CDR3 is CASGLVRGQPQHF. CDR3 nucleotides: TGTGCTAGTGGTTTGGTGCGGGGCCAGCCCCAGCATTTT. The V gene is TRBV12-5, the J gene TRBJ1-5; possible D gene TRBD1, 5 bases. The germline CDR1 and CDR2 sequences are LGHNT and FRNRAP. This CDR3 is 13 amino acids long. Trimming pared 0 bases from V and 7 bases from J, leaving 7 bases between.

This chain joins TRBV18 and TRBJ1-1; D remains unclear. Germline CDR1 is KGHSH and CDR2 is LQKENI. This CDR3 region has 12 residues. V lost 3 bases and J lost 7, with 9 bases in between. The CDR3 loop is CASSPSEVEAFF. Here the CDR3 DNA reads TGTGCCAGCTCACCGTCGGAGGTTGAAGCTTTCTTT. The variable domain in full, completed from reference TRBV18 and TRBJ1-1, reads NAGVMQNPRHLVRRRGQEARLRCSPMKGHSHVYWYRQLPEEGLKFMVYLQKENIIDESGMPKERFSAEFPKEGPSILRIQQVVRGDSAAYFCASSPSEVEAFFGQGTRLTVV.

The chain employs TRBV6-1 and TRBJ1-3, with D tentatively TRBD1 (5 bases). V was shortened by 0 bases and J by 4 bases, with 10 bases between the two germline ends. This CDR3 has 15 residues. The V gene's germline CDR1 is MNHNS and CDR2 SASEGT. DNA of the CDR3: TGTGCCAGCAGTGAAGCTCCCGGGACGGGAAACACCATATATTTT. Amino acids: CASSEAPGTGNTIYF.

CDR3: CSVKNSDTEAFF. Written as DNA, the CDR3 is TGCAGCGTAAAAAACTCGGACACTGAAGCTTTCTTT. This chain links TRBV29-1 with TRBJ1-1, with D unclear. CDR1 is SQVTM and CDR2 is ANQGSEA in the germline V gene. CDR3 length: 12 residues. The V and J ends lost 6 bases and 3 bases respectively, with 11 bases between them.

The CDR3 DNA reads as TGTGCCAGCTCACCTCCAGCGGGCGGGATTAGTGGAAACACCATATATTTT. Its translation is CASSPPAGGISGNTIYF. The chain combines TRBV18 with TRBJ1-3; no firm D call. The CDR3 is made up of 17 amino acids. V lost 3 bases, J lost 3 bases, and 18 bases lay in between. Germline CDR1 reads KGHSH; CDR2 reads LQKENI.

The genes are TRBV11-2 and TRBJ1-1; no clear D gene. The ends were cut back, 6 bases at V and 6 bases at J, with 8 bases in the middle. This CDR3 has 11 residues. From germline, CDR1 is SGHAT and CDR2 FQNNGV. CDR3: CASSPLAEAFF. The CDR3 nucleotides are TGTGCCAGCAGTCCTCTCGCTGAAGCTTTCTTT. Full variable domain (rest looked up from reference TRBV11-2 and TRBJ1-1): EAGVAQSPRYKIIEKRQSVAFWCNPISGHATLYWYQQILGQGPKLLIQFQNNGVVDDSQLPKDRFSAERLKGVDSTLKIQPAKLEDSAVYLCASSPLAEAFFGQGTRLTVV.

The rearrangement uses TRBV5-6 and TRBJ2-3; 10 bases are shared with TRBD2. The CDR3 is made up of 14 amino acids. Germline CDR1 reads SGHDT; CDR2 reads YYEEEE. V lost 4 bases, J lost 7 bases, and 6 bases stayed unmatched. CDR3 amino acids: CASSPGLAAHTQYF. In DNA, the CDR3 is TGTGCCAGCAGCCCAGGACTAGCGGCCCATACGCAGTATTTT. Filled out from reference TRBV5-6 and TRBJ2-3, the complete variable domain reads DAGVTQSPTHLIKTRGQQVTLRCSPKSGHDTVSWYQQALGQGPQFIFQYYEEEERQRGNFPDRFSGHQFPNYSSELNVNALLLGDSALYLCASSPGLAAHTQYFGPGTRLTVL.

The genes are TRBV3-1 (or the pseudogene TRBV3-2) and TRBJ2-3; 10 nucleotides align to TRBD2. Looked up from germline, CDR1 is LGHDT and CDR2 is YNNKEL (reference sequence). The trim removed 4 bases at V and 11 bases at J, leaving 12 bases unmatched. This CDR3 has 15 amino acids. The CDR3 reads CASSPAGGPVVGQYF. The CDR3 region has the DNA TGTGCCAGCAGCCCAGCGGGGGGGCCCGTGGTCGGGCAGTATTTT.